The subject of this entry is one T cell receptor beta chain. At least ten counts were recorded for this clonotype. Its antigen is not yet known. Base quality data are lacking; no much larger clone is found one base away. The data are from a study of spatial heterogeneity in lung cancer (dated 2019 in TCRdb). Context from the whole study: Beta-chain transcripts were consistently detected in greater numbers than alpha-chain transcripts, which likely reflects a higher abundance of beta-chain transcripts. In the raw uncorrected reads, each unique combination of TCR and UMI appeared more than ten times on average. In non-small cell lung cancer, the study made a quantitative comparison of TCR alpha and beta repertoires among multiple tumor regions, matched nontumor lung and blood. The study linked features of the TCR repertoire to counts of nonsynonymous mutations, which were determined by whole-exome sequencing of tumor tissue. Both alpha and beta chains were TCR-sequenced in samples taken at surgery, namely 220 tumor regions, under 80 matched nontumor lung samples and 45 to 60 PBMC samples.

General findings and caveats noted by the study authors: Ubiquitous expanded tumor TCRs were detected in blood more often at tumor resection than at routine follow-up. Confirming at a functional level the hypothesis that regional TCRs recognize regional mutations was considered to require additional single-cell paired TCR alpha and beta sequencing.

CDR1 and CDR2 were assigned from the germline V gene as MDHEN and SYDVKM. The CDR3 runs 17 amino acids, cysteine and phenylalanine included. Kept here is only the CDR3 DNA, which spans 51 bases and is read in frame from base 1. V and J lose 3 bases and 6 bases, and a span of 20 bases separates them. Library method: 5' RACE. Instrument used: NextSeq 500. In the TCR library protocol, a unique molecular identifier was attached to each TCR cDNA molecule so that PCR and sequencing errors could be corrected. The study's processing was this. Decombinator tools were used for TCR identification, UMI-based error correction and CDR3 extraction. Expanded TCRs were defined as those above a frequency of 2 per 1,000, corresponding to the top 1% of the tumor frequency distribution. Each repertoire was subsampled 100 times to 5,000 TCRs, after which Renyi diversity was computed with the R vegan package. CDR3 similarity networks were built from amino acid triplet string-kernel similarity, with CDR3s being connected when pairwise similarity was above 0.82. TCRdb reprocessing: public reads trimmed at Q25 with fastp, clones called with MiXCR, in-frame beta chains kept. Rows merge per CDR3 protein into single entries with the most common DNA and genes. The V and J calls and clone size are TCRdb's, not the authors'. This sample holds some 85,000 distinct CDR3 sequences; roughly a fifth were observed only once. The biggest ten clones account for about 6.8% of the sample.

The time point tag for this specimen amounts to: sample taken at primary tumor resection. Whole RNA extracted from tumor and nontumor lung tissue, or from cryopreserved PBMC samples, was used for TCR sequencing without cell sorting. The donors were 65 to 85 patients from the lung TRACERx cohort who had early-stage, untreated non-small cell lung cancer. Only patients for whom sufficient RNA was available from at least two tumor regions were selected for TCR sequencing. Source: PBMCs, taken at surgery. The sequence was collected from a male donor with early-stage non-small cell lung cancer. Here the chain combines TRBV28 and TRBJ2-2; the D gene is possibly TRBD1, with 5 bases matching. The nucleotides are TGTGCCAGCAGTTTGGGGCAGGGAAGGGTTTACCCCGGGGAGCTGTTTTTT. Its product reads: CASSLGQGRVYPGELFF.